This T cell receptor (beta chain) comes out of a study of patients and donors after allogeneic stem cell transplantation. This clonotype was observed a handful of times. Trimming removed 4 bases at V and 0 bases at J, with 6 bases between. This CDR3 has 13 amino acids. Germline loops: CDR1 SQVTM, CDR2 ANQGSEA. TCRdb itself ran the RT-PCR reads through MiXCR, one entry per CDR3 protein. The repertoire holds approximately 160,000 distinct CDR3 sequences, with 30% as singletons. This TCR was recovered from a human donor who was either an allogeneic HSCT recipient or a stem cell or donor lymphocyte infusion donor (not recorded which). It is not recorded whose cells these are; they may come from a transplant donor. The chain has TRBV29-1 and TRBJ2-2, with D unresolved. Material for sequencing was blood, either unsorted or a sorted T cell fraction (not recorded which). As DNA, the CDR3 is TGCAGCGTTGGTATCTCGAACACCGGGGAGCTGTTTTTT. The encoded protein is CSVGISNTGELFF.